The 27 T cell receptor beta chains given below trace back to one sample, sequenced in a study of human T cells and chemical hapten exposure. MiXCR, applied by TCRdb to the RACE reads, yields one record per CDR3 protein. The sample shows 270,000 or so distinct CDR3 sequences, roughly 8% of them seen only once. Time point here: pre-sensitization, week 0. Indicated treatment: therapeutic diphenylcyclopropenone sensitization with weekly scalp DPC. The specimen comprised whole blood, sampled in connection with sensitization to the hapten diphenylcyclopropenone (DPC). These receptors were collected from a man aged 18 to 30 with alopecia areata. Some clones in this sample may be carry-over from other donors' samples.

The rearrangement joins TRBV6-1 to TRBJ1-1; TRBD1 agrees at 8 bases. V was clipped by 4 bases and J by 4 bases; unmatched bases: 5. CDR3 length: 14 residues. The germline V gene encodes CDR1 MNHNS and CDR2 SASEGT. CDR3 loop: CASSGQGPPTEAFF. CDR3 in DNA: TGTGCCAGCAGTGGACAGGGGCCCCCCACTGAAGCTTTCTTT.

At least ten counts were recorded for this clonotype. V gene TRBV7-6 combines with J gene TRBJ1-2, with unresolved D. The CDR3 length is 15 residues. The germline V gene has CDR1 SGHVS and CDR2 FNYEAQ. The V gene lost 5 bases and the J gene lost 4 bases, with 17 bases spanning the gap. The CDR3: CASSQGPGTFYGYTF. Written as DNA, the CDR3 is TGTGCCAGCAGCCAAGGGCCGGGAACCTTCTATGGCTACACCTTC.

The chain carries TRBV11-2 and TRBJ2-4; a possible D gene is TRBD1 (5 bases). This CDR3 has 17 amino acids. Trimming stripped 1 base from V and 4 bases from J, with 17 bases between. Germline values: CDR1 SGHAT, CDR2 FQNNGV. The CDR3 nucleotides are TGTGCCAGCAGCTTAGTTGGGGCCGGAATGATTAAAAACATTCAGTACTTC. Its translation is CASSLVGAGMIKNIQYF. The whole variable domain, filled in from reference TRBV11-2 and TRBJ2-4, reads EAGVAQSPRYKIIEKRQSVAFWCNPISGHATLYWYQQILGQGPKLLIQFQNNGVVDDSQLPKDRFSAERLKGVDSTLKIQPAKLEDSAVYLCASSLVGAGMIKNIQYFGAGTRLSVL.

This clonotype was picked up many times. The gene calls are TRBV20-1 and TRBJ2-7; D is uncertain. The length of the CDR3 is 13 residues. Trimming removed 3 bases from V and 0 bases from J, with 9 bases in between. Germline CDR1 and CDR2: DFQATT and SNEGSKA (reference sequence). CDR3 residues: CSARVENSYEQYF. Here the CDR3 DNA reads TGCAGTGCTAGGGTAGAGAACTCCTACGAGCAGTACTTC.

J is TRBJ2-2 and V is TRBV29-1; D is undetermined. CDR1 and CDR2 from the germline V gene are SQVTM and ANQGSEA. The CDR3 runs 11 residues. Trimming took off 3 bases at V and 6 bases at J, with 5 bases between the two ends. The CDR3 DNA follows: TGCAGCGTTGATGAGGCCGGGGAGCTGTTTTTT. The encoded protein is CSVDEAGELFF.

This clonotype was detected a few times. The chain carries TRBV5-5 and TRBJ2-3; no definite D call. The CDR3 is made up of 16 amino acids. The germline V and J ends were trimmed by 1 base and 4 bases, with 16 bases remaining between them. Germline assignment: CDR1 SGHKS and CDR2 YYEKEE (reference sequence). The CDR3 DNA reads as TGTGCCAGCAGCTTGAGCAGCTACTCGTGGTCAGATACGCAGTATTTT. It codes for CASSLSSYSWSDTQYF.

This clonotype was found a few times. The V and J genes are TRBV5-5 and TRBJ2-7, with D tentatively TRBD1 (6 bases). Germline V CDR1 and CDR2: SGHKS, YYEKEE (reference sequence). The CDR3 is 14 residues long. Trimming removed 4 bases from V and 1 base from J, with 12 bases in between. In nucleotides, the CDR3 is TGTGCCAGCAGCCCATCCGACAGGTCCTACGAGCAGTACGTC. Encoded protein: CASSPSDRSYEQYV.

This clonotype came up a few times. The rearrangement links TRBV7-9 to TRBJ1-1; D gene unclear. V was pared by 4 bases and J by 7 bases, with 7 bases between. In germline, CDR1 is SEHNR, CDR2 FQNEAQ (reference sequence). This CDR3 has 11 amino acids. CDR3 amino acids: CASSSDREAFF. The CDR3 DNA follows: TGTGCCAGCAGCTCTGACCGTGAAGCTTTCTTT.

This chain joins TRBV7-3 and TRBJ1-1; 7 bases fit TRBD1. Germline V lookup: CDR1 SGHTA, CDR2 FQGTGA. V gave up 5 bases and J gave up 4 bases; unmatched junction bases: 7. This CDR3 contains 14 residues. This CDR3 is CASSQTGTATEAFF. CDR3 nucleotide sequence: TGTGCCAGCAGCCAAACCGGGACAGCCACTGAAGCTTTCTTT.

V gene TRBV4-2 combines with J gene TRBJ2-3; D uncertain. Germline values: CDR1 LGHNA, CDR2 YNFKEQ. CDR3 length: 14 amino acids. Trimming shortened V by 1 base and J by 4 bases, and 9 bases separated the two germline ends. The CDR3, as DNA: TGTGCCAGCAGCCAAGTCCTAGTGGCAGATACGCAGTATTTT. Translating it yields CASSQVLVADTQYF.

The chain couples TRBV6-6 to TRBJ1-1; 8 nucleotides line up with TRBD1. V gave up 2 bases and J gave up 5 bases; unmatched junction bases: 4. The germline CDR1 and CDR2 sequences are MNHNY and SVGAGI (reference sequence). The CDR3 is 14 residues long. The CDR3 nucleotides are TGTGCCAGCAGTTACGTACAGGGGGAGACTGAAGCTTTCTTT. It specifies CASSYVQGETEAFF.

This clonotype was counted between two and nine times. Here the CDR3 DNA reads TGTGCCAGCTCACTACAGGGAGGAGGTGAAAAACTGTTTTTT. It yields the protein CASSLQGGGEKLFF. V and J are TRBV18 and TRBJ1-4; TRBD1 is a possible D gene (6 bases). The CDR3 is made up of 14 amino acids. Germline assignment: CDR1 KGHSH and CDR2 LQKENI. V was trimmed by 4 bases and J by 7 bases, leaving 13 bases between them.

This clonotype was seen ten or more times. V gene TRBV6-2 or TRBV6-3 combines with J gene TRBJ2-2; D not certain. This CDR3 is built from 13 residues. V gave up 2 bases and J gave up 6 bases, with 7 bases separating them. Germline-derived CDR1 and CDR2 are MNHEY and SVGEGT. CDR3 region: CASSYRAAGELFF. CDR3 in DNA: TGTGCCAGCAGTTACAGGGCGGCCGGGGAGCTGTTTTTT.

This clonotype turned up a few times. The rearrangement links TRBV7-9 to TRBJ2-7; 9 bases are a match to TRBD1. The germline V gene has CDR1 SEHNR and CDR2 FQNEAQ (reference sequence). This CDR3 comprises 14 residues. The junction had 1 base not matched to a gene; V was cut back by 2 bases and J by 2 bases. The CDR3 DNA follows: TGTGCCAGCAGCTTAAGGGACAGGGCCTACGAGCAGTACTTC. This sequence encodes CASSLRDRAYEQYF.

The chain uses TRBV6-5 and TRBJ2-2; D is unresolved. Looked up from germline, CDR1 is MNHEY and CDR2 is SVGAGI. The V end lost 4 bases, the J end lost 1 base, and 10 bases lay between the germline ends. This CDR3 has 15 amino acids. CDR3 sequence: CASSFLHENTGELFF. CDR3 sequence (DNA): TGTGCCAGCAGTTTCTTACACGAGAACACCGGGGAGCTGTTTTTT.

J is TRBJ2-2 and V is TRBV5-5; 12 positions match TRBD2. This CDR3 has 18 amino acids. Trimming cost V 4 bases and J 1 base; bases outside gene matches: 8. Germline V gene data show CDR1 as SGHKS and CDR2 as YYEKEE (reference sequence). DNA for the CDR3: TGTGCCAGCAGCCCCCATGGACTAGCGGGGCGGAACACCGGGGAGCTGTTTTTT. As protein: CASSPHGLAGRNTGELFF.

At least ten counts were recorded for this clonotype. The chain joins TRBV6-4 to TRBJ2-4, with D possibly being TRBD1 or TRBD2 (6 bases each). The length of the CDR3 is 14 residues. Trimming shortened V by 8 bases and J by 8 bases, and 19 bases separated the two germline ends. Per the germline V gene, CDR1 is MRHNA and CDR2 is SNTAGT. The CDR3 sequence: CASRRRGRNDIQYF. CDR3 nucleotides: TGTGCCAGCCGGAGGAGGGGGAGAAATGACATTCAGTACTTC.

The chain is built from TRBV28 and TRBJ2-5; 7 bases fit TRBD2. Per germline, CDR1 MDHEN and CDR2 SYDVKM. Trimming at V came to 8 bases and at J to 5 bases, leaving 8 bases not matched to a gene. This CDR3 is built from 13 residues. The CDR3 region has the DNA TGTGCCAGCCGTCGCGGGGAGGGGGAGACCCAGTACTTC. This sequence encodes CASRRGEGETQYF.

The CDR3 protein is CASSDYPRGGSYNEQFF. As DNA, the CDR3 is TGTGCCAGCAGCGACTACCCGCGGGGGGGCTCCTACAATGAGCAGTTCTTC. The genes are TRBV9 and TRBJ2-1; 9 nucleotides agree with TRBD2. The CDR3 runs 17 residues. The germline V gene has CDR1 SGDLS and CDR2 YYNGEE. Losses at the gene ends were 3 bases for V and 0 bases for J; bases not matched to a gene: 7.

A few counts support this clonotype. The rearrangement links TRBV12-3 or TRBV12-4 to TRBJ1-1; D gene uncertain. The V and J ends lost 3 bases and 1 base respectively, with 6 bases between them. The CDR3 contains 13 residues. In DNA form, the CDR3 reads TGTGCCAGCAGTTTTCAAGAGAACACTGAAGCTTTCTTT. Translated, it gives CASSFQENTEAFF.

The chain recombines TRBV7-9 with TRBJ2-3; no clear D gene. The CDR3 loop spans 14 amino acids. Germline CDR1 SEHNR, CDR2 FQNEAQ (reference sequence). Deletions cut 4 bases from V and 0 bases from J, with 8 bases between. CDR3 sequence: CASSSTSSTDTQYF. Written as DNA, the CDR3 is TGTGCCAGCAGCTCCACGTCGAGCACAGATACGCAGTATTTT.

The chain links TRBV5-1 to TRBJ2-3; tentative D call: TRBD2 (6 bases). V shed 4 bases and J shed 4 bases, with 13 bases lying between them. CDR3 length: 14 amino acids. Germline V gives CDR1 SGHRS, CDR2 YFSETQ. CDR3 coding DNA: TGCGCCAGCAGCCCCCGACTAGATTCAGATACGCAGTATTTT. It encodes CASSPRLDSDTQYF.

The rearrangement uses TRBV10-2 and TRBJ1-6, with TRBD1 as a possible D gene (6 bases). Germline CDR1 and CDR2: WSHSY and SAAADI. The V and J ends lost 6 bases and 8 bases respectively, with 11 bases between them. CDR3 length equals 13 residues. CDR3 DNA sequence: TGCGCCAGCAGCATACAGGGTTATTCACCCCTCCACTTT. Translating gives CASSIQGYSPLHF.

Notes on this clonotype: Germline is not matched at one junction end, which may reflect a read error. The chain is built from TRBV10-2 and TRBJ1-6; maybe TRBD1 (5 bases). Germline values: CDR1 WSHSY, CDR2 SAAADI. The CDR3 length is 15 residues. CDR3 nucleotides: TGCGCCAGCAGTCTTTCCGGGGACTATAATTCATCCCTCCACTTT. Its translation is CASSLSGDYNSSLHF.

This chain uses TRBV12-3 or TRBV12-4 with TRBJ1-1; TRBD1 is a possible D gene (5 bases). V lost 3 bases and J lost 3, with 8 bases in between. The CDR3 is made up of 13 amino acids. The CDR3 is CASSFSGDTEAFF. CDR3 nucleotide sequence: TGTGCCAGCAGTTTCTCGGGGGACACTGAAGCTTTCTTT.

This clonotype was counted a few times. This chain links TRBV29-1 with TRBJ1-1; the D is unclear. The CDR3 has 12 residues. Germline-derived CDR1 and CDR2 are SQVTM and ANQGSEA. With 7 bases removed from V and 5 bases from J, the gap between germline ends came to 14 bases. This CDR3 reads CSGHGSSTEAFF. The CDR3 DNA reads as TGCAGCGGACACGGGTCGAGTACTGAAGCTTTCTTT.

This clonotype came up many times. In DNA form, the CDR3 reads TGCGCCAGCAGCTTGGTTCAGGGCAACACTGAAGCTTTCTTT. Translation gives CASSLVQGNTEAFF. The rearrangement uses TRBV5-1 and TRBJ1-1; D perhaps matches TRBD1 (5 bases). Trimming cost V 0 bases and J 2 bases, with 8 bases left between them. The germline V gene encodes CDR1 SGHRS and CDR2 YFSETQ. This CDR3 region has 14 residues.